A single sample gave rise to the 9 T cell receptor beta chains below, sequenced in a study. TCRdb ran MiXCR on the RT-PCR reads and lists one entry per CDR3 protein. Of more than 600,000 distinct CDR3 sequences listed, 14% are singletons. Material: memory CD4+ T cells from blood. Source of these receptors: a female donor in good health, serving as a healthy control.

This clonotype was seen a single time. The V call is TRBV30, the J call TRBJ2-7; D is unclear. CDR1 is GTSNPN and CDR2 is SVGIG in the germline V gene (reference sequence). The CDR3 contains 12 residues. The V end was cut by 7 bases, the J end by 5 bases, with 15 bases between. The CDR3: CAFLEASDEQYF. Written as DNA, the CDR3 is TGTGCCTTTCTAGAGGCGTCCGACGAGCAGTACTTC.

The CDR3: CASSATTGGNEKLFF. In DNA form, the CDR3 reads TGCGCCAGCAGCGCCACAACGGGGGGTAATGAAAAACTGTTTTTT. The chain employs TRBV5-1 and TRBJ1-4, with a tentative D call TRBD1 (5 bases). Germline values: CDR1 SGHRS, CDR2 YFSETQ. This CDR3 contains 15 residues. Trimming removed 4 bases at V and 4 bases at J, with 14 bases between.

The chain joins TRBV29-1 to TRBJ2-3, with 14 bases matching TRBD2. Looked up from germline, CDR1 is SQVTM and CDR2 is ANQGSEA. The CDR3 covers 15 residues. V shed 2 bases and J 11 bases; nucleotides not matched to a gene: 9. CDR3 in amino acids: CSVEPGLAGANEQYF. The CDR3 DNA reads as TGCAGCGTTGAACCGGGACTAGCGGGAGCGAATGAGCAGTATTTT.

This clonotype was recorded many times. This rearrangement joins TRBV4-3 to TRBJ2-1, with a weak D call TRBD2 (5 bases). The CDR3 covers 16 residues. Trimming left V 0 bases short and J 2 bases short, with 11 bases between. In germline, CDR1 is LGHNA, CDR2 YSLEER. The CDR3 reads CASSQDMTKTYNEQFF. In DNA, the CDR3 is TGCGCCAGCAGCCAAGACATGACTAAGACCTACAATGAGCAGTTCTTC.

A few counts support this clonotype. This chain joins TRBV6-2 or TRBV6-3 and TRBJ1-1, with D hard to call. Trimming removed 0 bases at V and 3 bases at J, with 8 bases between. The CDR3 consists of 14 residues. Germline CDR1 reads MNHEY; CDR2 reads SVGEGT. The CDR3: CASSYSSPHTEAFF. The CDR3 nucleotides read TGTGCCAGCAGTTACTCGAGCCCCCACACTGAAGCTTTCTTT.

This clonotype has only a few counts. The J gene is TRBJ2-7, the V gene TRBV7-2, with D hard to call. Trimming removed 4 bases at V and 5 bases at J, with 15 bases between. The CDR3 loop spans 14 amino acids. CDR1 SGHTA and CDR2 FQGNSA come from the germline V gene. The CDR3: CASSSTLGSDEQYF. Written as DNA, the CDR3 is TGTGCCAGCAGCTCGACCCTAGGCAGCGACGAGCAGTACTTC.

This clonotype has only a few counts. CDR3 nucleotides: TGTGCCATCAGTGATATTATAGGACAGGGTGACTATGGCTACACCTTC. This gives the protein CAISDIIGQGDYGYTF. The chain has TRBV10-3 and TRBJ1-2; 8 bases line up with TRBD1. The CDR3 is 16 residues long. Germline-derived CDR1 and CDR2 are ENHRY and SYGVKD. The trim removed 3 bases at V and 3 bases at J, leaving 9 bases unmatched.

V gene TRBV6-5 combines with J gene TRBJ2-5; 8 nucleotides match TRBD2. From germline, CDR1 is MNHEY and CDR2 SVGAGI. The V segment lost 8 bases and the J segment 5 bases; nucleotides outside the gene matches: 7. The CDR3 covers 13 residues. CDR3 sequence reads: CASLSGGLETQYF. The DNA for the CDR3 is TGTGCCAGCCTCTCGGGGGGGTTGGAGACCCAGTACTTC.

This clonotype has more than one count but fewer than ten. The rearrangement uses TRBV7-6 and TRBJ2-1; unclear D gene. Germline assignment: CDR1 SGHVS and CDR2 FNYEAQ. The CDR3 extends over 13 amino acids. The V gene lost 0 bases and the J gene lost 7 bases, with 7 bases spanning the gap. As DNA, the CDR3 is TGTGCCAGCAGCTTAGCCCCACGAAATGAGCAGTTCTTC. Translating it yields CASSLAPRNEQFF. The full variable domain, in which reference TRBV7-6 and TRBJ2-1 provide the parts outside the CDR3, is GAGVSQSPRYKVTKRGQDVALRCDPISGHVSLYWYRQALGQGPEFLTYFNYEAQQDKSGLPNDRFSAERPEGSISTLTIQRTEQRDSAMYRCASSLAPRNEQFFGPGTRLTVL.